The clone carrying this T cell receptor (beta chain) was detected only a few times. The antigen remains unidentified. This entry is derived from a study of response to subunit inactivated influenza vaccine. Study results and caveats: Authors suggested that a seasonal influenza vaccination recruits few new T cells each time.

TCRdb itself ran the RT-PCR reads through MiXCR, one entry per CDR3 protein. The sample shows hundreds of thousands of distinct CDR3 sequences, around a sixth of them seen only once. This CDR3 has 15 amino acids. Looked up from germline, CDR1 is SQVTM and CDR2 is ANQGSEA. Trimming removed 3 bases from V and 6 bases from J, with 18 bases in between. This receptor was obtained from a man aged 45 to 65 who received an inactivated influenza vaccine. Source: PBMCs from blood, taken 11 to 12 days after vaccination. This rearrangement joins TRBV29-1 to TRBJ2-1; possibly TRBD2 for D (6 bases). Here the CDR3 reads CSVERLGSSGNEQFF. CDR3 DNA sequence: TGCAGCGTTGAGAGACTCGGGAGTTCGGGCAATGAGCAGTTCTTC.